This TCR beta chain was captured by sequencing in a study of T cells after yellow fever vaccination. MiXCR, run by TCRdb on the 5' RACE reads, gives a single entry per CDR3 protein. Of around 250,000 distinct CDR3 sequences listed, less than 9% were seen once; the top ten hold approximately 0.85%. The TCR was taken from a man younger than 45 who received the YFV17D yellow fever vaccine. Sequencing was performed on CD4+ T cells sorted from PBMCs, taken 15 days after the yellow fever booster vaccination.

The CDR3 loop reads CASSLRVGGLNTEAFF. Written as DNA, the CDR3 is TGCGCCAGCAGCCTCAGGGTCGGAGGGCTGAACACTGAAGCTTTCTTT. The chain combines TRBV5-1 with TRBJ1-1; a weak D match, TRBD1 (5 bases). The CDR3 contains 16 residues. Germline assignment: CDR1 SGHRS and CDR2 YFSETQ. Trimming removed 4 bases at V and 0 bases at J, with 16 bases between.